The 21 T cell receptor beta chains below were found in one sample sequenced in a study of OX40 agonist ivuxolimab in advanced cancers. To prepare the library, the immunoSEQ multiplex PCR assay was applied. TCRdb mirrors the immuneACCESS table, restricted to in-frame sequences. Some clones are absent from its copies; in checked studies, under half trace to an unresolved V gene, and the reason for the others is unknown. The sample includes 55,000 to 70,000 clones, with approximately 82% observed a single time. The ten biggest clones cover roughly 2.3% of the sample. Source: CD4+ or CD8+ T cells sorted from blood, taken in a trial of the OX40 agonist ivuxolimab. The receptors come from an adult with an advanced solid tumor such as melanoma, head and neck, liver or kidney cancer.

The CDR3 DNA sequence: TGTGCCAGCAGTTTGAGCGGGGGGACCTTCACAGATACGCAGTATTTT. Encoded protein: CASSLSGGTFTDTQYF. This rearrangement joins TRBV7-9 to TRBJ2-3, with 9 bases identical to TRBD2. J was trimmed by 2 bases and V by 6 bases; bases with no gene match: 9. The germline CDR1 and CDR2 sequences are SEHNR and FQNEAQ (reference sequence). CDR3 size: 16 residues.

Only a few counts were recorded for this clone. This chain uses TRBV28 with TRBJ1-2; TRBD1 is a possible D gene (5 bases). The CDR3 is 16 residues long. CDR1 MDHEN and CDR2 SYDVKM come from the germline V gene. Trimming shortened V by 6 bases and J by 2 bases, and 19 bases separated the two germline ends. The CDR3 DNA sequence: TGTGCCAGCAGGGCGACCGAAGGGACTTCAAACTATGGCTACACCTTC. Encoded protein: CASRATEGTSNYGYTF.

The rearrangement uses TRBV5-1 and TRBJ2-3, with a weak D call TRBD1 (6 bases). V gave up 4 bases and J gave up 2 bases, with 14 bases separating them. The CDR3 is made up of 15 amino acids. From germline, CDR1 is SGHRS and CDR2 YFSETQ. DNA for the CDR3: TGCGCCAGCAGCGAGGCAGGACAGCTCACAGATACGCAGTATTTT. Translating gives CASSEAGQLTDTQYF.

The V gene is TRBV5-8, the J gene TRBJ2-5, with D possibly TRBD2 on 6 matching bases. The germline CDR1 and CDR2 sequences are SGHTS and YDEGEE. CDR3 length: 14 residues. The ends were cut back, 1 base at V and 5 bases at J, with 12 bases in the middle. This CDR3 is CASSLLGGKETQYF. The CDR3, as DNA: TGTGCCAGCAGCTTGCTTGGAGGGAAGGAGACCCAGTACTTC.

The rearrangement uses TRBV7-8 and TRBJ1-2; D is undetermined. In germline, CDR1 is SGHVS, CDR2 FQNEAQ. Trimming cost V 0 bases and J 5 bases, with 7 bases left between them. The length of the CDR3 is 13 residues. CDR3 DNA: TGTGCCAGCAGCTTAGCGGAGGGATATGGCTACACCTTC. The encoded protein is CASSLAEGYGYTF.

DNA for the CDR3: TGCGCCAGCAGCCCGGGACAGGTTTTTGTGACAGATACGCAGTATTTT. Protein: CASSPGQVFVTDTQYF. This chain links TRBV5-1 with TRBJ2-3, with 8 positions matching TRBD1. Trimming took 4 bases from V and 3 from J; bases not matched to a gene: 10. The CDR3 contains 16 residues. CDR1 and CDR2 from the germline V gene are SGHRS and YFSETQ.

The gene calls are TRBV2 and TRBJ2-7; D possibly matches TRBD1 or TRBD2 (5 bases each). Looked up from germline, CDR1 is SNHLY and CDR2 is FYNNEI. The CDR3 has 13 residues. V shed 4 bases and J shed 6 bases, with 13 bases lying between them. The CDR3 reads CASSGTGTPEQYF. CDR3 nucleotide sequence: TGTGCCAGCAGTGGTACCGGGACCCCCGAGCAGTACTTC.

The gene calls are TRBV5-1 and TRBJ1-6, with D unclear. The V gene lost 5 bases and the J gene lost 4 bases, with 19 bases spanning the gap. Germline lookup yields CDR1 SGHRS and CDR2 YFSETQ. The CDR3 covers 17 residues. The DNA of the CDR3 is TGCGCCAGCAGTGAGGAGGAAGGGAAAGGGTATAATTCACCCCTCCACTTT. Translated: CASSEEEGKGYNSPLHF.

The chain employs TRBV27 and TRBJ2-4; a weak D match, TRBD2 (6 bases). The length of the CDR3 is 15 residues. Per the germline V gene, CDR1 is MNHEY and CDR2 is SMNVEV (reference sequence). Trimming removed 2 bases at V and 3 bases at J, with 11 bases between. CDR3 DNA: TGTGCCAGCAGTTTAGCGGGGATGGGCAAAAACATTCAGTACTTC. Protein sequence: CASSLAGMGKNIQYF.

This chain joins TRBV15 and TRBJ2-1; a possible D gene is TRBD2 (5 bases). The V gene lost 5 bases and the J gene lost 9 bases, with 17 bases spanning the gap. Looked up from germline, CDR1 is LNHNV and CDR2 is YYDKDF (reference sequence). The CDR3 consists of 14 residues. The CDR3 bases are TGTGCCACCAGCCGACAATCCGGAGGAAGTGAGCAGTTCTTC. Translating gives CATSRQSGGSEQFF.

The CDR3 region is CATSGQLGTAFF. CDR3 in DNA: TGTGCCACCTCTGGACAGCTCGGTACGGCTTTCTTT. The chain recombines TRBV2 with TRBJ1-1; TRBD1 might be the D (6 bases). This CDR3 has 12 residues. Germline V gene lookup returns CDR1 SNHLY and CDR2 FYNNEI. V lost 10 bases and J 11 bases, leaving 20 bases between the germline ends. The full variable domain, with the rest looked up from reference TRBV2 and TRBJ1-1, is EPEVTQTPSHQVTQMGQEVILRCVPISNHLYFYWYRQILGQKVEFLVSFYNNEISEKSEIFDDQFSVERPDGSNFTLKIRSTKLEDSAMYFCATSGQLGTAFFGQGTRLTVV.

The chain has TRBV5-1 and TRBJ2-7; D is possibly TRBD2 (5 bases). Trimming took off 0 bases at V and 6 bases at J, with 19 bases between the two ends. From germline, CDR1 is SGHRS and CDR2 YFSETQ. The CDR3 runs to 16 residues. This CDR3 reads CASSLVGEPTYGEQYF. The CDR3 DNA reads as TGCGCCAGCAGCTTGGTCGGGGAACCTACCTACGGCGAGCAGTACTTC.

In its sample, this clone was seen a few times. The chain combines TRBV6-5 with TRBJ1-5; D gene unclear. V lost 4 bases and J 2 bases, leaving 6 bases between the germline ends. The CDR3 consists of 13 residues. CDR1 is MNHEY, CDR2 SVGAGI, per germline. CDR3 in DNA: TGTGCCAGCAGTTTTGGGGGCAATCAGCCCCAGCATTTT. The encoded protein is CASSFGGNQPQHF.

V is TRBV25-1 and J is TRBJ1-1; D remains unclear. V was trimmed by 5 bases and J by 0 bases, leaving 13 bases between them. The germline V gene encodes CDR1 MGHDK and CDR2 SYGVNS. This CDR3 region has 15 residues. CDR3 loop: CASSPAMGMNTEAFF. CDR3 nucleotides: TGTGCCAGCAGTCCGGCGATGGGGATGAACACTGAAGCTTTCTTT.

The genes are TRBV19 and TRBJ2-1, with 10 positions matching TRBD1. The CDR3 sequence is 16 residues long. Germline CDR1 LNHDA, CDR2 SQIVND (reference sequence). The J segment lost 8 bases and the V segment lost 5 bases, leaving 12 bases of the junction unmatched. CDR3 sequence: CASSPGGQGYWYEQFF. The CDR3 DNA sequence: TGTGCCAGTAGTCCAGGGGGACAGGGGTATTGGTATGAGCAGTTCTTC.

The chain combines TRBV11-2 with TRBJ2-1; D is ambiguous. In germline, CDR1 is SGHAT, CDR2 FQNNGV. V gave up 5 bases and J gave up 10 bases, with 12 bases separating them. The CDR3 has 12 residues. CDR3 loop: CASSPTSMEQFF. In DNA form, the CDR3 reads TGTGCCAGCAGCCCGACGAGTATGGAGCAGTTCTTC.

The table lists this clone with a few counts. V and J are TRBV7-2 and TRBJ1-1, with a weak D call TRBD1 (6 bases). CDR3 length: 16 amino acids. V shed 5 bases and J shed 1 base, with 17 bases lying between them. Germline assignment: CDR1 SGHTA and CDR2 FQGNSA. CDR3 in amino acids: CASSPVWLQGNTEAFF. As DNA, the CDR3 is TGTGCCAGCAGCCCCGTTTGGTTACAGGGGAACACTGAAGCTTTCTTT.

V is TRBV4-2 and J is TRBJ2-3, with TRBD1 as a possible D gene (6 bases). V was trimmed by 6 bases and J by 2 bases, leaving 12 bases between them. The CDR3 consists of 14 residues. CDR1 is LGHNA, CDR2 YNFKEQ, per germline. The CDR3 loop is CASSEQGDTDTQYF. The CDR3 nucleotides read TGTGCCAGCAGTGAACAGGGAGACACAGATACGCAGTATTTT.

The genes are TRBV5-1 and TRBJ1-3; D is ambiguous. There are 14 residues in the CDR3. Germline lookup yields CDR1 SGHRS and CDR2 YFSETQ. Trimming stripped 3 bases from V and 0 bases from J, with 7 bases between. The CDR3 DNA is TGCGCCAGCAGCTCCGACCTCTCTGGAAACACCATATATTTT. Protein: CASSSDLSGNTIYF.

Concerning this clone itself: A read error may produce the germline difference seen at one junction end. The gene calls are TRBV27 and TRBJ1-1; D unresolved. Looked up from germline, CDR1 is MNHEY and CDR2 is SMNVEV (reference sequence). The CDR3 is 14 residues long. For the CDR3, the DNA is TGTGCCAGCAGACCCGAAGTGGCAGCGCCTGAGGCTTTCTTT. Its protein product is CASRPEVAAPEAFF.

This CDR3 is CASSLISEQYF. Written as DNA, the CDR3 is TGTGCCAGCAGCTTAATCTCCGAGCAGTACTTC. The chain is built from TRBV7-9 and TRBJ2-7; D not certain. Germline CDR1 is SEHNR and CDR2 is FQNEAQ (reference sequence). The length of the CDR3 is 11 residues. The V end was cut by 2 bases, the J end by 6 bases, with 5 bases between.